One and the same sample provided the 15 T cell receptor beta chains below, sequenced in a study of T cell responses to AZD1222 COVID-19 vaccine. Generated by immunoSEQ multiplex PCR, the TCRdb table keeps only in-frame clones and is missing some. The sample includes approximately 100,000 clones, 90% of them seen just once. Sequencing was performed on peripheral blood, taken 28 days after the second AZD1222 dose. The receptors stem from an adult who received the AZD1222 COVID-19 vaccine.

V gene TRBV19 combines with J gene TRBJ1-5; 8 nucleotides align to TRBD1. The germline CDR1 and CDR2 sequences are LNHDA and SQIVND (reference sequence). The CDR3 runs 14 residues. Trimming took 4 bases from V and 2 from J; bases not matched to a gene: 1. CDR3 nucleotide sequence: TGTGCCAGTAGTACGACAGGGGGCAATCAGCCCCAGCATTTT. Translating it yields CASSTTGGNQPQHF.

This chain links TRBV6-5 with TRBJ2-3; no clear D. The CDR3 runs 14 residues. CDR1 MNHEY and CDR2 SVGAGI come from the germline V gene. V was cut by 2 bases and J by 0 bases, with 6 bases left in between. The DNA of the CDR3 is TGTGCCAGCAGTTACGGGCCTAGCACAGATACGCAGTATTTT. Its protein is CASSYGPSTDTQYF.

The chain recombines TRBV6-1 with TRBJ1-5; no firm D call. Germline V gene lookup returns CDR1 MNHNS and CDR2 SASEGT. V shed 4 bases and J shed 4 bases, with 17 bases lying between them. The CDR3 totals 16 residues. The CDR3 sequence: CASSGGGNRGNQPQHF. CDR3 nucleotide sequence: TGTGCCAGCAGTGGAGGAGGGAACAGAGGTAATCAGCCCCAGCATTTT.

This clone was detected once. The CDR3 region is CASSWTGGRGNEQFF. The CDR3, as DNA: TGTGCCAGCAGCTGGACGGGGGGGAGAGGCAATGAGCAGTTCTTC. V usage is TRBV7-2 and J usage is TRBJ2-1; 8 nucleotides align to TRBD2. CDR1 and CDR2 from the germline V gene are SGHTA and FQGNSA. After removal of 4 bases from V and 6 bases from J, the junction contained 8 bases not matched to a gene. This CDR3 is 15 amino acids long.

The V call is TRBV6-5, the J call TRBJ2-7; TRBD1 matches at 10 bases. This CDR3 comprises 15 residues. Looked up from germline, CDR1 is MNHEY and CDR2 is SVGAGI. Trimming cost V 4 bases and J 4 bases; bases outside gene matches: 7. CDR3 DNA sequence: TGTGCCAGCAGTTCCCCGGACAGGGGGGCATACGAGCAGTACTTC. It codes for CASSSPDRGAYEQYF.

This CDR3 is CASTVGASGELFF. In DNA, the CDR3 is TGTGCCAGCACAGTGGGGGCGTCCGGGGAGCTGTTTTTT. The chain is built from TRBV2 and TRBJ2-2, with D tentatively TRBD1 (6 bases). CDR3 length: 13 residues. Trimming shortened V by 7 bases and J by 6 bases, and 12 bases separated the two germline ends. Germline V gene sequence: CDR1 SNHLY, CDR2 FYNNEI.

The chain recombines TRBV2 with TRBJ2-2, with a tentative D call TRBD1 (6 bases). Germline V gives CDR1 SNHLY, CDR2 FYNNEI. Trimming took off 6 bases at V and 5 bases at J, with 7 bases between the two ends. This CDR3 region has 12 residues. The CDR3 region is CASRGQTGELFF. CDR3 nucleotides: TGTGCCAGCAGAGGACAGACCGGGGAGCTGTTTTTT.

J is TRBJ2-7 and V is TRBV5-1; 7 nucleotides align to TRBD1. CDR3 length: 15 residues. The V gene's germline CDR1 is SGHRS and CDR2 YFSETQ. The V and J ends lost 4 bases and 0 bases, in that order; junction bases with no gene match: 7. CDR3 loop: CASSHGTAVSYEQYF. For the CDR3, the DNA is TGCGCCAGCAGCCACGGGACAGCAGTCTCCTACGAGCAGTACTTC.

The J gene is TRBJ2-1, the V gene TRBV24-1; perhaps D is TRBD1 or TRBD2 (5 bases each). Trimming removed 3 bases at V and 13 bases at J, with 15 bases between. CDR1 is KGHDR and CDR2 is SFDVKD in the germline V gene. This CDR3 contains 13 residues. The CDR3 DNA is TGTGCCACCAGTGATCCGCCCGGGACCAGCCAGTTCTTC. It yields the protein CATSDPPGTSQFF.

In DNA form, the CDR3 reads TGTGCCAGCAGCGTAGATGGGGACAGCTCCTACGAGCAGTACTTC. Translation: CASSVDGDSSYEQYF. This sequence joins TRBV9 and TRBJ2-7; 7 bases are shared with TRBD1. J lost 0 bases, V lost 0 bases, and 3 bases had no gene match. The CDR3 covers 15 residues. Germline V gene sequence: CDR1 SGDLS, CDR2 YYNGEE.

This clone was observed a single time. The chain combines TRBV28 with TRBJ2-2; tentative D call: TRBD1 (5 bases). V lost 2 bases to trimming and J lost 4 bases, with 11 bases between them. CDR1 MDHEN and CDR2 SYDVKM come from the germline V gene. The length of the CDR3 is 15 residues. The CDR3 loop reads CASSLARVATGELFF. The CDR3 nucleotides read TGTGCCAGCAGTTTAGCCAGGGTAGCCACCGGGGAGCTGTTTTTT.

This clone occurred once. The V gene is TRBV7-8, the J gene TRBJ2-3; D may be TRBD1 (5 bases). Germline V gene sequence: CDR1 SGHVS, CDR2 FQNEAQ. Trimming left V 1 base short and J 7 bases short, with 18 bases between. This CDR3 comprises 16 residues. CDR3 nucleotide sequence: TGTGCCAGCAGCTTAGGGGGATTGTTAGGGGTCCATACGCAGTATTTT. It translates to CASSLGGLLGVHTQYF.

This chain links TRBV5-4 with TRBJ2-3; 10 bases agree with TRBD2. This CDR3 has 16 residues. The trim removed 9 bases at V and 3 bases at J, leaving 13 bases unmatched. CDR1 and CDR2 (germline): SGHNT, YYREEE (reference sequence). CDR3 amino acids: CAINRGPSGGTDTQYF. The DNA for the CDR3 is TGTGCCATTAACCGGGGTCCTAGCGGGGGTACAGATACGCAGTATTTT.

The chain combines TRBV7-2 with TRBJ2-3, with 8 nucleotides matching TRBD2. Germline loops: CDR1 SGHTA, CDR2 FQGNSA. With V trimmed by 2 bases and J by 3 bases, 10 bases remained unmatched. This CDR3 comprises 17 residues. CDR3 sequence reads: CASSLTTGGRGTDTQYF. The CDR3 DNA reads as TGTGCCAGCAGCTTAACAACGGGGGGGCGAGGAACAGATACGCAGTATTTT.

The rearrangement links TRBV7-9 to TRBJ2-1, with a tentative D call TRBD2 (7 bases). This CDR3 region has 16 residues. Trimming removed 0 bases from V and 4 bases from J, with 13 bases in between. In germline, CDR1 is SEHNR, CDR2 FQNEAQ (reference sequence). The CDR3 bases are TGTGCCAGCAGCTTAGCACCCGGGGGGCATTACAATGAGCAGTTCTTC. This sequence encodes CASSLAPGGHYNEQFF.